This entry is about one T cell receptor beta chain. Its antigen is not known. This sample was included in a study of cytomegalovirus exposure and HLA in healthy donors. About the research overall: In an early release, HLA-typed donors contributed 77 million or so unique TCR sequences. Overall study findings and caveats: Association of a missense DCLRE1C variant with TCR beta V- and J-gene trimming was reported in a later analysis.

After removal of 3 bases from V and 3 bases from J, the junction contained 5 bases not matched to a gene. CDR3 length equals 15 residues. The germline V gene encodes CDR1 MNHEY and CDR2 SMNVEV (reference sequence). The PCR was carried out with 60 Vbeta primers and 13 Jbeta primers. As originally analysed: Roughly 11 million shared chains were among around 78 million unique TCR beta chains counted in a later analysis. TCRdb keeps only in-frame clones here, not all; method: immunoSEQ multiplex PCR. That table furnishes V, J and clone size, whereas the DNA furnished D and trimming. Its clone listing holds just under 80,000 clones.

The rearrangement uses TRBV27 and TRBJ2-1; 7 bases fit TRBD2. The sample comprised PBMCs. The clonotype was recovered from a man younger than 35 in good health and CMV-seropositive. CDR3 nucleotide sequence: TGTGCCAGCAGTTTGACGGCTAGCGGCTACAATGAGCAGTTCTTC. Encoded protein: CASSLTASGYNEQFF.